Sequencing of this T cell receptor (beta chain) was carried out in a study of T cells after yellow fever vaccination (dated by TCRdb to the late 2010s). With respect to the entire study: Libraries from fractions with low cell numbers were prepared with the SMART-Seq v4 Ultra Low Input RNA kit. Two healthy male donors, one aged 18 to 30 and one aged 30 to 40 years, were included in the cohort. Bulk TCR alpha and beta repertoires were sequenced longitudinally to track T-cell clones before and after primary and booster YFV17D yellow fever vaccination. Blood samples were taken at several timepoints before and after primary and secondary immunization, and bulk PBMC replicates and cell subsets were isolated.

The study at large found these results: Compared with the primary T-cell response, the secondary T-cell response was weaker but faster, peaking on day 5 rather than day 15. A small fraction of clonotypes appeared in both the CD4 and CD8 compartments, likely as a result of convergent recombination. The study included only a couple of donors, which limits how far the findings can be generalized. FACS-sorted repertoires could contain abundant contaminating clonotypes from the bulk population, so computational filtering was required. After the booster, most clones that had expanded after primary vaccination were detected again (approximately 96% of CD4 and about 88% of CD8), suggesting broad maintenance of memory.

Note on this clonotype: The target of this receptor is not known. Per-base quality was not reported, and no clone a single base away is much larger than it.

TCR cDNA was synthesized by 5'RACE template switching, through which a universal primer site and unique molecular identifiers were introduced. Priming for cDNA synthesis came from both the TCR alpha and TCR beta constant segments. Libraries were amplified in two PCR steps, with sample barcodes and sequencing adapters added in the second step. Sequencing of libraries was done on Illumina HiSeq 2500 (2x100 bp) or NovaSeq (2x150 bp). Under the source paper's analysis protocol: Reads were demultiplexed and collapsed into UMI consensus sequences with MIGEC, and V(D)J alignment was performed with MiXCR. Vaccine-responding clonotypes were identified with edgeR using replicate PBMC samples, with FDR below 0.01 and a log2 fold change above 5 up to day 15 being required. CD4 or CD8 identity was assigned to each bulk clonotype according to whether the clonotype was present at higher abundance in the sequenced CD4 repertoire or the sequenced CD8 repertoire. Clones were called with MiXCR by TCRdb after fastp trimmed the public reads at Q25, and only in-frame beta chains were retained. Under each unique CDR3 protein, matching rows form one entry showing the most common genes and DNA. These V and J calls derive from TCRdb rather than the authors' analysis. Within this sample are fewer than 90,000 distinct CDR3 sequences, with more than 5.5% of them counted one time only. The biggest ten clones account for roughly a third of the sample.

In light of the paper, this sample's treatment or condition label describes: live attenuated yellow fever vaccine strain. PBMCs were isolated from peripheral blood using a standard Ficoll-Paque protocol. Dynabeads CD4 and CD8 positive selection kits were used to isolate CD4 and CD8 T-cell fractions. RNA was extracted with TriZol from bulk PBMCs, CD4 and CD8 fractions, and dextramer-positive and dextramer-negative fractions. For CDR1 and CDR2, the germline V gene lists MGHRA and YSYEKL. Trimming at the junction amounts to 3 bases on V and 0 bases on J, and the germline ends lie 12 bases apart. The CDR3 holds 16 amino acids from the cysteine to the phenylalanine. Only the CDR3 region is kept as DNA, spanning 48 bases read in frame from base 1.

This clonotype was obtained from a young man who received the YFV17D yellow fever vaccine. Here the sequenced sample was CD8+ T cells sorted from PBMCs, taken 5 to 6 days after the first yellow fever vaccination. Recombination linked TRBV4-1 to TRBJ1-3, with TRBD1 perhaps the D gene, on 5 matching bases. The CDR3 protein: CASSQGTLSSGNTIYF. The nucleotide sequence is given as TGCGCCAGCAGCCAGGGGACCTTAAGCTCTGGAAACACCATATATTTT.